One sample yielded the 9 T cell receptor beta chains listed below, sequenced in a study of response to subunit inactivated influenza vaccine. MiXCR, run by TCRdb on the RT-PCR reads, gives a single entry per CDR3 protein. The sample lists about 160,000 distinct CDR3 sequences, about a tenth occurring once. This sample comprised non-naive T cells sorted from PBMCs, obtained more than 35 days after vaccination. The receptors come from a man aged 45-65 years who received an inactivated influenza vaccine.

In its sample, this clonotype was seen a few times. This chain uses TRBV29-1 with TRBJ2-7; 10 nucleotides agree with TRBD2. This CDR3 comprises 13 residues. Trimming removed 7 bases from V and 1 base from J; junction bases left unmatched: 4. CDR1 and CDR2 (germline): SQVTM, ANQGSEA. CDR3 sequence: CSGRLAGSYEQYF. As DNA, the CDR3 is TGCAGCGGTCGACTAGCGGGTTCCTACGAGCAGTACTTC.

This clonotype was picked up many times. The rearrangement uses TRBV3-1 and TRBJ2-7; 11 nucleotides line up with TRBD2. The CDR3 is 16 amino acids. CDR1 LGHDT and CDR2 YNNKEL come from the germline V gene (reference sequence). J was trimmed by 5 bases and V by 0 bases; bases with no gene match: 6. The CDR3 DNA sequence: TGTGCCAGCAGCCAAGAAATATCTAGCGGGGGGAACGAGCAGTACTTC. Its protein product is CASSQEISSGGNEQYF.

This chain uses TRBV7-2 with TRBJ2-6; D is uncertain. CDR1 is SGHTA, CDR2 FQGNSA, per germline. The CDR3 totals 16 residues. The ends were cut back, 1 base at V and 0 bases at J, with 7 bases in the middle. In DNA, the CDR3 is TGTGCCAGCAGCTTAGGGGTCTTCTCTGGGGCCAACGTCCTGACTTTC. It codes for CASSLGVFSGANVLTF. Filled out from reference TRBV7-2 and TRBJ2-6, the complete variable domain reads GAGVSQSPSNKVTEKGKDVELRCDPISGHTALYWYRQSLGQGLEFLIYFQGNSAPDKSGLPSDRFSAERTGGSVSTLTIQRTQQEDSAVYLCASSLGVFSGANVLTFGAGSRLTVL.

This clonotype has more than one count but fewer than ten. This rearrangement joins TRBV2 to TRBJ2-3; 11 bases fit TRBD2. The CDR3 totals 15 residues. The V gene's germline CDR1 is SNHLY and CDR2 FYNNEI. After removal of 6 bases from V and 5 bases from J, the junction contained 7 bases not matched to a gene. CDR3 in DNA: TGTGCCAGCAGCCTACTAGCGGGAGTAAGAGATACGCAGTATTTT. Translation gives CASSLLAGVRDTQYF.

This clonotype was observed at least ten times. This chain joins TRBV5-1 and TRBJ1-1; TRBD1 matches 8 bases. Germline trimming cut 0 bases from V and 6 bases from J; bases unmatched to any gene: 1. Germline loops: CDR1 SGHRS, CDR2 YFSETQ. The CDR3 has 13 amino acids. The CDR3 is CASSLGGQAEAFF. The CDR3, as DNA: TGCGCCAGCAGCTTGGGGGGACAGGCTGAAGCTTTCTTT.

The rearrangement links TRBV15 to TRBJ2-1, with D perhaps TRBD1 or TRBD2 (5 bases each). Germline assignment: CDR1 LNHNV and CDR2 YYDKDF (reference sequence). The CDR3 consists of 12 residues. Trimming cost V 5 bases and J 9 bases, with 11 bases left between them. Here the CDR3 reads CATSHPGGEQFF. As DNA, the CDR3 is TGTGCCACCAGCCACCCTGGGGGTGAGCAGTTCTTC.

This clonotype was seen more than once but under ten times. The rearrangement joins TRBV7-9 to TRBJ2-7; D is unclear. The CDR3 has 13 amino acids. Trimming took 4 bases from V and 2 from J, leaving 9 bases between them. Germline CDR1 is SEHNR and CDR2 is FQNEAQ (reference sequence). The CDR3 protein is CASSSILTYEQYF. CDR3 nucleotide sequence: TGTGCCAGCAGCTCTATTTTGACCTACGAGCAGTACTTC.

This rearrangement joins TRBV5-1 to TRBJ2-1, with 8 bases fitting TRBD1. The CDR3 runs to 14 residues. With V trimmed by 5 bases and J by 4 bases, 5 bases remained unmatched. Germline V gene lookup returns CDR1 SGHRS and CDR2 YFSETQ. The CDR3, as DNA: TGCGCCAGCAGTCCGACAGGGGCTTACAATGAGCAGTTCTTC. Its translation is CASSPTGAYNEQFF.

The chain joins TRBV12-3 or TRBV12-4 to TRBJ1-3; a possible D gene is TRBD1 (6 bases). The V end was cut by 4 bases, the J end by 4 bases, with 14 bases between. The CDR3 sequence is 15 residues long. CDR3 DNA sequence: TGTGCCAGCAGTTCACAGGGATGGTTCGGAAACACCATATATTTT. This gives the protein CASSSQGWFGNTIYF.